The source of this T cell receptor beta chain is a study of blood T cell repertoires in COVID-19. About the research overall: COVID-19 samples, acute and convalescent, were from the United States, Italy and Spain.

This CDR3 contains 12 residues. Germline V CDR1 and CDR2: ENHRY, SYGVKD. V dropped 10 bases and J dropped 11 bases, with 20 bases sitting between them. All exposed participants met a person with COVID-19 within 2 weeks before entering the study. This clone was seen at least ten times. In the authors' methods: Estimation of nucleated cell counts relied on the amplification of reference gene primers. Measured with immunoSEQ multiplex PCR; TCRdb has only the in-frame clones, and not every one. V and J calls and clone size follow that table, whereas D and trimming were derived from the DNA. The table includes 360,000 or so clones, around nine tenths detected once.

The sample was PBMCs or T cells enriched from blood (not recorded which). The rearrangement joins TRBV10-3 to TRBJ1-1; D gene ambiguous. This clonotype originated in a woman aged 25 to 39 who had been exposed to COVID-19. The CDR3 region has the DNA TGTGCCACACACCCGACTCTAGGTAAGGCTTTCTTT. As protein: CATHPTLGKAFF.